Following are 19 T cell receptor beta chains from one sample sequenced in a study of T cells in Graves' hyperthyroidism and ophthalmopathy (dated by TCRdb to the late 2010s). The library was obtained by multiplex PCR. Data came from an Illumina HiSeq 2000. The TCR beta CDR3 regions were amplified from RNA transcripts. The first round of RT-PCR for the TCR CDR3 was performed with the HTBI primer set and the Qiagen OneStep RT-PCR kit. TCRdb itself trimmed the public reads at Q25 with fastp, ran MiXCR and retained productive beta chains. CDR3 protein duplicates are merged, each entry listing the most common genes and DNA. Recorded for this sample are 350,000 to 400,000 distinct CDR3 sequences; 15% of them occurred a single time. The ten largest clones take up around a third of the sample. Material for sequencing was blood. The receptors derive from a woman under 40 with Graves' hyperthyroidism.

This clonotype was observed a handful of times. The J gene is TRBJ1-6, the V gene TRBV15, with 7 bases lining up with TRBD1. CDR1 and CDR2 from the germline V gene are LNHNV and YYDKDF (reference sequence). The CDR3 has 13 amino acids. The J segment lost 7 bases and the V segment lost 7 bases, leaving 4 bases of the junction unmatched. In nucleotides, the CDR3 is TGTGCCACCATGACGACAGGGAATTCACCCCTCCACTTT. Translated, it gives CATMTTGNSPLHF.

The chain combines TRBV10-2 with TRBJ2-1, with TRBD1 matching over 12 bases. Trimming removed 10 bases from V and 8 bases from J; junction bases left unmatched: 6. Germline loops: CDR1 WSHSY, CDR2 SAAADI. This CDR3 is 13 amino acids long. The CDR3 DNA is TGCGCCACCACCGGGACAGGGGGCGATGAGCAGTTCTTC. It encodes CATTGTGGDEQFF.

Concerning this clonotype: This clone may be a read error of a much larger clone one base away. This chain uses TRBV3-1 with TRBJ2-7; 11 bases line up with TRBD2. This CDR3 comprises 15 residues. The germline CDR1 and CDR2 sequences are LGHDT and YNNKEL (reference sequence). The junction had 5 bases not matched to a gene; V was cut back by 0 bases and J by 7 bases. CDR3 in amino acids: CASSQERLAGSEQYF. CDR3 nucleotides: TGTGCCAGCAGCCAAGAAAGACTAGCGGGGAGTGAGCAGTACTTC.

This clonotype was observed at least ten times. CDR3 DNA sequence: TGCAGTGCTAGAGTTAGCGGGACGTTCCACGAGCAGTACTTC. Translating it yields CSARVSGTFHEQYF. This chain uses TRBV20-1 with TRBJ2-7, with 8 bases that match TRBD2. CDR1 and CDR2 from the germline V gene are DFQATT and SNEGSKA (reference sequence). The V and J ends lost 1 base and 5 bases, in that order; junction bases with no gene match: 7. The CDR3 is 14 amino acids.

This clonotype occurred many times. This chain joins TRBV28 and TRBJ2-6; D perhaps matches TRBD1 (5 bases). The CDR3 contains 16 residues. The V end lost 4 bases, the J end lost 0 bases, and 10 bases lay between the germline ends. CDR1 and CDR2 from the germline V gene are MDHEN and SYDVKM. CDR3 DNA sequence: TGTGCCAGCAGTTCCGCGACAGTCTCTGGGGCCAACGTCCTGACTTTC. It specifies CASSSATVSGANVLTF.

This clonotype was recorded many times. This sequence joins TRBV18 and TRBJ2-1; D not certain. Trimming took off 3 bases at V and 0 bases at J, with 18 bases between the two ends. CDR1 and CDR2 (germline): KGHSH, LQKENI. The CDR3 totals 18 residues. In nucleotides, the CDR3 is TGTGCCAGCTCACCTATAATAGTTCGGGTTCACTCCTACAATGAGCAGTTCTTC. Protein: CASSPIIVRVHSYNEQFF.

The rearrangement joins TRBV7-2 to TRBJ2-1; D is uncertain. V lost 0 bases and J lost 5, with 11 bases in between. Germline V gene data show CDR1 as SGHTA and CDR2 as FQGNSA. This CDR3 has 15 amino acids. The CDR3 spells CASSLAKVGHNEQFF. In DNA form, the CDR3 reads TGTGCCAGCAGCTTAGCGAAGGTTGGACACAATGAGCAGTTCTTC. Together with reference TRBV7-2 and TRBJ2-1, the CDR3 gives the full variable domain: GAGVSQSPSNKVTEKGKDVELRCDPISGHTALYWYRQSLGQGLEFLIYFQGNSAPDKSGLPSDRFSAERTGGSVSTLTIQRTQQEDSAVYLCASSLAKVGHNEQFFGPGTRLTVL.

There are many counts of this clonotype. The rearrangement joins TRBV7-8 to TRBJ2-5; D gene ambiguous. The CDR3 has 15 amino acids. V was pared by 5 bases and J by 5 bases, with 18 bases between. Germline V CDR1 and CDR2: SGHVS, FQNEAQ. The CDR3 protein is CASSAETSRVETQYF. CDR3 bases: TGTGCCAGCAGCGCCGAGACGTCACGGGTGGAGACCCAGTACTTC.

This clonotype has at least ten counts. The chain joins TRBV20-1 to TRBJ2-2, with unresolved D. The CDR3 covers 14 residues. Per the germline V gene, CDR1 is DFQATT and CDR2 is SNEGSKA (reference sequence). V was cut by 6 bases and J by 3 bases, with 14 bases left in between. The CDR3 region has the DNA TGCAGTGCCCCGCTCGGGTGGGACACCGGGGAGCTGTTTTTT. Amino acids: CSAPLGWDTGELFF.

The chain couples TRBV10-3 to TRBJ2-5, with 16 bases lining up with TRBD2. The DNA end lines up better with TRBJ2-1; the J call may be wrong. The CDR3 extends over 16 amino acids. Germline values: CDR1 ENHRY, CDR2 SYGVKD. CDR3 amino acids: CATPQGLAGGRETQFF. The DNA of the CDR3 is TGTGCCACCCCACAGGGACTAGCGGGAGGGCGGGAGACCCAGTTCTTC.

Many counts were recorded for this clonotype. The CDR3 is CASSPTGTSGHHYEQYF. The CDR3 nucleotides are TGTGCCAGCAGTCCGACCGGGACTAGCGGGCACCACTACGAGCAGTACTTC. This chain links TRBV27 with TRBJ2-7; 12 nucleotides line up with TRBD2. V trimming: 5 bases; J trimming: 3 bases; junction bases outside the gene matches: 11. The CDR3 is 17 amino acids. CDR1 and CDR2 from the germline V gene are MNHEY and SMNVEV (reference sequence).

This clonotype was detected many times. The chain employs TRBV3-1 and TRBJ2-1; 9 bases fit TRBD2. Trimming at V came to 2 bases and at J to 3 bases, leaving 8 bases not matched to a gene. The CDR3 extends over 17 amino acids. Germline CDR1 reads LGHDT; CDR2 reads YNNKEL (reference sequence). This chain's CDR3 is CASSQPNWRGGYNEQFF. CDR3 in DNA: TGTGCCAGCAGCCAACCTAACTGGCGGGGGGGCTACAATGAGCAGTTCTTC.

This clonotype was recorded at least ten times. The J gene is TRBJ2-1, the V gene TRBV29-1; 11 bases are a match to TRBD2. The CDR3 is made up of 13 amino acids. Trimming cost V 7 bases and J 8 bases; bases outside gene matches: 7. Germline CDR1 and CDR2: SQVTM and ANQGSEA. DNA of the CDR3: TGCAGCGCCACTAGCGGGAGCACCCATGAGCAGTTCTTC. It is translated as CSATSGSTHEQFF.

The chain recombines TRBV20-1 with TRBJ2-1; 8 nucleotides line up with TRBD2. CDR1 and CDR2 from the germline V gene are DFQATT and SNEGSKA (reference sequence). This CDR3 is built from 16 residues. With 0 bases clipped from V and 3 bases from J, the junction kept 7 bases outside the gene matches. The DNA of the CDR3 is TGCAGTGCTAGAGATCCCGGGAGGGCTCTCTACAATGAGCAGTTCTTC. Residues: CSARDPGRALYNEQFF.

Regarding this clonotype: Since a much larger clone is just one base distant, this may be a read error. This chain uses TRBV7-8 with TRBJ2-7; D is possibly TRBD2 (5 bases). The CDR3 sequence is 16 residues long. CDR1 and CDR2 from the germline V gene are SGHVS and FQNEAQ. Trimming shortened V by 4 bases and J by 0 bases, and 16 bases separated the two germline ends. The CDR3 region has the DNA TGTGCCAGCAGCTACAGTACTAGTATCTACTCCTACGAGCAGTACTTC. It encodes CASSYSTSIYSYEQYF. Full variable domain (missing parts from reference TRBV7-8 and TRBJ2-7): GAGVSQSPRYKVAKRGQDVALRCDPISGHVSLFWYQQALGQGPEFLTYFQNEAQLDKSGLPSDRFFAERPEGSVSTLKIQRTQQEDSAVYLCASSYSTSIYSYEQYFGPGTRLTVT.

This clonotype came up a few times. The chain couples TRBV30 to TRBJ2-1, with 8 nucleotides matching TRBD2. Germline assignment: CDR1 GTSNPN and CDR2 SVGIG (reference sequence). The CDR3 covers 15 residues. Trimming at V came to 2 bases and at J to 0 bases, leaving 3 bases not matched to a gene. The CDR3 DNA sequence: TGTGCCTGGAGTATGGGGACTAGCTCCTACAATGAGCAGTTCTTC. Protein sequence: CAWSMGTSSYNEQFF.

This clonotype showed up many times. The J gene is TRBJ1-5, the V gene TRBV28, with D maybe TRBD1 (6 bases). Germline CDR1 is MDHEN and CDR2 is SYDVKM. The germline V and J ends were trimmed by 3 bases and 1 base, with 13 bases remaining between them. The CDR3 sequence is 16 residues long. CDR3 residues: CASSLVRGGSNQPQHF. CDR3 DNA sequence: TGTGCCAGCAGTTTGGTCAGGGGCGGGAGCAATCAGCCCCAGCATTTT.

In this sample, this clonotype turned up many times. The gene calls are TRBV12-5 and TRBJ1-2; D uncertain. CDR3 length: 12 amino acids. Trimming cost V 4 bases and J 7 bases, with 10 bases left between them. Germline-derived CDR1 and CDR2 are LGHNT and FRNRAP. Written as DNA, the CDR3 is TGTGCTAGTGGTTCCCACCTGGGTGGCTACACCTTC. It is translated as CASGSHLGGYTF.

This clonotype was detected ten times or more. The rearrangement uses TRBV27 and TRBJ2-3; D is unresolved. The CDR3 contains 17 residues. CDR1 is MNHEY and CDR2 is SMNVEV in the germline V gene (reference sequence). V was shortened by 0 bases and J by 2 bases, with 15 bases between the two germline ends. CDR3 nucleotide sequence: TGTGCCAGCAGTTTATCGCGTCGGAAACTAAACACAGATACGCAGTATTTT. It yields the protein CASSLSRRKLNTDTQYF.